This T cell receptor beta chain stems from a study of blood T cells in healthy people across ages. The people who gave samples were healthy Caucasians from Russia, aged roughly 6 to 100. Researchers collected about 9.1 milliliters of peripheral blood from every single donor. Total RNA extracted from each sample amounted to at least 6 micrograms. CDR1 and CDR2 (germline): DFQATT, SNEGSKA (reference sequence). This CDR3 comprises 15 residues. Unmatched junction bases numbered 11, after V lost 0 bases and J lost 13 bases. Concerning this clonotype itself: Its antigen is not identified.

Findings of the study overall: The diversity estimates, figures obtained from one million T cells, were considered underestimates.

A J-beta primer mix and a sample-barcoded 5' primer were used in a second PCR of roughly 6 to 12 cycles. TCRdb processed the 5' RACE reads anew with MiXCR; each CDR3 protein has one entry. The data hold around 690,000 distinct CDR3 sequences, with about 54% observed a single time. Sequencing was carried out using blood. The chain uses TRBV20-1 and TRBJ1-6; TRBD1 aligns across 8 bases. The clonotype was recovered from a man aged 60-69 years in good health. CDR3 in DNA: TGCAGTGCTAGAGAACTAACAGGGGGGGAACGGCCCCTCCACTTT. Amino acids: CSARELTGGERPLHF.